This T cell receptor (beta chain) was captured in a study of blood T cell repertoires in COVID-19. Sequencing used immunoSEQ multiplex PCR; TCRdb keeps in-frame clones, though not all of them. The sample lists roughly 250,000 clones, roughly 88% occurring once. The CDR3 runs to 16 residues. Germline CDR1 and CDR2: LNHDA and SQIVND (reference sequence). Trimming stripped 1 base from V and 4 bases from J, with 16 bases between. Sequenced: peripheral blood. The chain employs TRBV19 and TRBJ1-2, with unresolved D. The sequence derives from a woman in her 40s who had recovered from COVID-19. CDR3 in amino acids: CASSIVPTDGGYGYTF. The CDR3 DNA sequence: TGTGCCAGTAGTATAGTTCCCACGGACGGAGGCTATGGCTACACCTTC.